These 27 T cell receptor beta chains were sequenced from one sample in a study of neoadjuvant nivolumab and ipilimumab in lung cancer. Here immunoSEQ multiplex PCR was the method, and the copy in TCRdb shows in-frame clones only, minus some. Of about 18,000 clones listed, 65% to 80% are singletons. The sequenced sample was tumor tissue, obtained after neoadjuvant nivolumab, alone or with ipilimumab, at or shortly before surgery. The source is an adult with non-small cell lung cancer.

The chain couples TRBV6-6 to TRBJ2-7; 13 nucleotides match TRBD2. The CDR3 length is 15 residues. Per germline, CDR1 MNHNY and CDR2 SVGAGI (reference sequence). The V gene end was trimmed by 8 bases and the J gene end by 2 bases; junction bases not matched to a gene: 6. CDR3 coding DNA: TGTGCCAGCTTTCCCGGGACTAGCGGGACCTACGAGCAGTACTTC. Amino acid sequence: CASFPGTSGTYEQYF.

This clone was detected only once. The genes are TRBV29-1 and TRBJ2-3; D not certain. Deletions cut 5 bases from V and 0 bases from J, with 0 bases between. From germline, CDR1 is SQVTM and CDR2 ANQGSEA. This CDR3 has 10 residues. CDR3 sequence: CSVSTDTQYF. For the CDR3, the DNA is TGCAGCGTTAGCACAGATACGCAGTATTTT.

This chain connects TRBV7-9 to TRBJ2-3; D is unresolved. The CDR3 totals 14 residues. V lost 7 bases and J lost 2, with 13 bases in between. Germline V lookup: CDR1 SEHNR, CDR2 FQNEAQ (reference sequence). DNA of the CDR3: TGTGCCAGCAACCCCCCCTCCCCCACAGATACGCAGTATTTT. This sequence encodes CASNPPSPTDTQYF.

The V gene is TRBV5-5, the J gene TRBJ2-5, with D maybe TRBD2 (5 bases). CDR1 is SGHKS and CDR2 is YYEKEE in the germline V gene (reference sequence). The CDR3 length is 14 residues. The V end lost 4 bases, the J end lost 2 bases, and 12 bases lay between the germline ends. CDR3 bases: TGTGCCAGCAGCGCCTACGGGGTTCAAGAGACCCAGTACTTC. It is translated as CASSAYGVQETQYF.

J is TRBJ2-6 and V is TRBV5-1; D is uncertain. The CDR3 spans 14 residues. Trimming took off 6 bases at V and 4 bases at J, with 11 bases between the two ends. In germline, CDR1 is SGHRS, CDR2 YFSETQ. The CDR3 reads CASTPVTGANVLTF. The CDR3 region has the DNA TGCGCCAGCACCCCTGTAACGGGGGCCAACGTCCTGACTTTC.

The chain's CDR3 is CASLGGGLMYF. Here the CDR3 DNA reads TGTGCCAGCCTAGGGGGGGGGTTGATGTATTTT. This chain links TRBV2 with TRBJ2-3; a possible D gene is TRBD2 (7 bases). Germline V gene lookup returns CDR1 SNHLY and CDR2 FYNNEI. V was cut by 8 bases and J by 14 bases, with 17 bases left in between. There are 11 residues in the CDR3.

The chain links TRBV7-2 to TRBJ1-1; 7 bases align to TRBD1. J gave up 4 bases and V 5 bases, and 10 bases lay outside the gene matches. The CDR3 is 15 amino acids. CDR1 and CDR2 (germline): SGHTA, FQGNSA. As DNA, the CDR3 is TGTGCCAGCAGCGCATCCACAGGGGTGGGCACTGAAGCTTTCTTT. This translates into CASSASTGVGTEAFF.

The chain uses TRBV2 and TRBJ2-7, with a tentative D call TRBD2 (6 bases). Germline CDR1 SNHLY, CDR2 FYNNEI. This CDR3 spans 14 amino acids. V was trimmed by 6 bases and J by 2 bases, leaving 14 bases between them. The CDR3 DNA reads TGTGCCAGCAGACGGGACTTCCTCCCCTACGAGCAGTACTTC. This encodes CASRRDFLPYEQYF.

Sample share makes this clone medium-sized. CDR3 bases: TGCGCCAGCAGCATTTGGGGCCCTTTACAGGGGGCAGGGAGTGGGGACACTGAAGCTTTCTTT. Protein product: CASSIWGPLQGAGSGDTEAFF. The chain combines TRBV5-1 with TRBJ1-1, with 9 nucleotides matching TRBD1. V dropped 4 bases and J dropped 3; count of bases not matched to a gene: 25. From germline, CDR1 is SGHRS and CDR2 YFSETQ. The CDR3 contains 21 residues. Drawing the rest from reference TRBV5-1 and TRBJ1-1, the complete variable domain is KAGVTQTPRYLIKTRGQQVTLSCSPISGHRSVSWYQQTPGQGLQFLFEYFSETQRNKGNFPGRFSGRQFSNSRSEMNVSTLELGDSALYLCASSIWGPLQGAGSGDTEAFFGQGTRLTVV.

The rearrangement links TRBV19 to TRBJ1-3, with D tentatively TRBD1 (6 bases). This CDR3 contains 13 residues. The germline V gene encodes CDR1 LNHDA and CDR2 SQIVND (reference sequence). CDR3 protein: CASGAQDGNTIYF. The CDR3 DNA is TGTGCTTCAGGGGCGCAGGATGGAAACACCATATATTTT.

J is TRBJ2-1 and V is TRBV11-2, with 8 nucleotides matching TRBD2. This CDR3 is built from 18 residues. Germline CDR1 SGHAT, CDR2 FQNNGV. J gave up 1 base and V 5 bases, and 13 bases lay outside the gene matches. Written as DNA, the CDR3 is TGTGCCAGCAGCATAAGTACTAGCGGACCGGTGTCCTACAATGAGCAGTTCTTC. It is translated as CASSISTSGPVSYNEQFF.

The V gene is TRBV19, the J gene TRBJ2-7; D is unresolved. CDR3 length equals 10 residues. Trimming left V 6 bases short and J 4 bases short, with 4 bases between. Looked up from germline, CDR1 is LNHDA and CDR2 is SQIVND (reference sequence). CDR3 residues: CASSLYEQYF. The DNA for the CDR3 is TGTGCCAGTAGCTTATACGAGCAGTACTTC.

The chain carries TRBV30 and TRBJ2-1; D remains ambiguous. The CDR3 consists of 11 residues. CDR1 GTSNPN and CDR2 SVGIG come from the germline V gene (reference sequence). V gave up 2 bases and J gave up 6 bases, with 5 bases separating them. The CDR3 region is CAWSLGNEQFF. DNA of the CDR3: TGTGCCTGGAGTCTAGGCAATGAGCAGTTCTTC.

The V gene is TRBV5-6, the J gene TRBJ1-5; 8 nucleotides match TRBD1. The CDR3 sequence is 15 residues long. V was clipped by 3 bases and J by 7 bases; unmatched bases: 9. The V gene's germline CDR1 is SGHDT and CDR2 YYEEEE. The CDR3 protein is CASSYGQGRGQPQHF. CDR3 coding DNA: TGTGCCAGCAGCTATGGACAGGGAAGAGGGCAGCCCCAGCATTTT.

The V gene is TRBV11-3, the J gene TRBJ1-1, with no clear D. V dropped 5 bases and J dropped 3 bases, with 10 bases sitting between them. Germline CDR1 reads SGHNT; CDR2 reads YENEEA. This CDR3 has 13 amino acids. CDR3 amino acids: CASSTQPYTEAFF. The CDR3 DNA reads TGTGCCAGCAGCACGCAACCTTACACTGAAGCTTTCTTT.

The V gene is TRBV6-5, the J gene TRBJ2-7, with 11 bases aligning to TRBD2. Germline CDR1 reads MNHEY; CDR2 reads SVGAGI. The CDR3 totals 15 residues. The trim removed 7 bases at V and 6 bases at J, leaving 11 bases unmatched. The CDR3 here is CASNRVAGGPSEQYF. CDR3 coding DNA: TGTGCCAGCAATAGGGTAGCGGGAGGGCCGAGCGAGCAGTACTTC.

This clone was seen a few times. J is TRBJ1-2 and V is TRBV14; D uncertain. The CDR3 contains 13 residues. V gave up 0 bases and J gave up 5 bases, with 7 bases separating them. Germline V gene lookup returns CDR1 SGHDN and CDR2 FVKESK. This CDR3 is CASSQDISYGYTF. Written as DNA, the CDR3 is TGTGCCAGCAGCCAAGATATTTCATATGGCTACACCTTC.

The chain uses TRBV18 and TRBJ1-2; 8 bases align to TRBD1. The V segment lost 0 bases and the J segment 2 bases; nucleotides outside the gene matches: 5. Germline lookup yields CDR1 KGHSH and CDR2 LQKENI. This CDR3 has 16 residues. The CDR3 nucleotides are TGTGCCAGCTCACCACCCCAGGGGGCAACGAACTATGGCTACACCTTC. Its translation is CASSPPQGATNYGYTF.

This clone was observed a handful of times. The J gene is TRBJ1-1, the V gene TRBV7-8; weak D call: TRBD1 (5 bases). This CDR3 has 14 amino acids. The germline V gene has CDR1 SGHVS and CDR2 FQNEAQ. Trimming shortened V by 0 bases and J by 3 bases, and 8 bases separated the two germline ends. The DNA for the CDR3 is TGTGCCAGCAGCTTAGCGACAGAGTACACTGAAGCTTTCTTT. Amino acids: CASSLATEYTEAFF.

This chain connects TRBV19 to TRBJ2-1, with a tentative D call TRBD2 (6 bases). The CDR3 contains 14 residues. Looked up from germline, CDR1 is LNHDA and CDR2 is SQIVND (reference sequence). V lost 3 bases, J lost 6 bases, and 12 bases lay in between. The CDR3 DNA sequence: TGTGCCAGTAGTATTCCGACTAGGTTCAATGAGCAGTTCTTC. Protein: CASSIPTRFNEQFF.

The chain links TRBV27 to TRBJ2-1, with TRBD2 matching over 8 bases. Looked up from germline, CDR1 is MNHEY and CDR2 is SMNVEV (reference sequence). This CDR3 region has 15 residues. The V and J ends lost 8 bases and 7 bases, in that order; junction bases with no gene match: 13. The CDR3 nucleotides are TGTGCCAGCGCGACTCTCGGGAGGGCCGGGAATGAGCAGTTCTTC. Encoded protein: CASATLGRAGNEQFF.

The V gene is TRBV7-3, the J gene TRBJ2-6; no definite D call. Germline V gene data show CDR1 as SGHTA and CDR2 as FQGTGA. The V end lost 5 bases, the J end lost 0 bases, and 8 bases lay between the germline ends. CDR3 length: 15 residues. Written as DNA, the CDR3 is TGTGCCAGCAGCCCCCGTACCTCTGGGGCCAACGTCCTGACTTTC. It translates to CASSPRTSGANVLTF.

In its sample, this clone was seen a few times. The chain has TRBV30 and TRBJ1-1; possible D gene TRBD1, 5 bases. The CDR3 has 14 amino acids. Per germline, CDR1 GTSNPN and CDR2 SVGIG (reference sequence). With 4 bases removed from V and 1 base from J, the gap between germline ends came to 13 bases. CDR3 DNA: TGTGCCTGGACGTGGGGACCCCAGAACACTGAAGCTTTCTTT. Translation: CAWTWGPQNTEAFF.

This clone was seen a handful of times. V and J are TRBV11-2 and TRBJ2-5; TRBD2 might be the D (5 bases). V shed 4 bases and J shed 5 bases, with 17 bases lying between them. Germline CDR1 reads SGHAT; CDR2 reads FQNNGV. The CDR3 runs 15 residues. CDR3 nucleotides: TGTGCCAGCAGCTCCAAGGGAACTAGTTCTGAGACCCAGTACTTC. Encoded protein: CASSSKGTSSETQYF.

The table lists this clone with a few counts. V gene TRBV2 combines with J gene TRBJ1-4, with a possible D match to TRBD1 (5 bases). The V gene lost 5 bases and the J gene lost 12 bases, with 19 bases spanning the gap. The CDR3 is made up of 14 amino acids. Germline V gene data show CDR1 as SNHLY and CDR2 as FYNNEI. Here the CDR3 reads CASSPGTFVSELFF. The CDR3 DNA follows: TGTGCCAGCAGTCCGGGGACCTTCGTCAGTGAACTGTTTTTT.

This chain connects TRBV6-6 to TRBJ2-7; D possibly uses TRBD1 or TRBD2 (5 bases each). Looked up from germline, CDR1 is MNHNY and CDR2 is SVGAGI (reference sequence). The CDR3 runs to 14 residues. V lost 5 bases and J 6 bases, leaving 17 bases between the germline ends. CDR3 amino acids: CASSLRDRQSEQYF. For the CDR3, the DNA is TGTGCCAGCAGTCTCCGGGACCGTCAGTCCGAGCAGTACTTC.

The rearrangement joins TRBV30 to TRBJ2-7, with D unresolved. Germline V gene lookup returns CDR1 GTSNPN and CDR2 SVGIG (reference sequence). The CDR3 is 17 residues long. V lost 0 bases to trimming and J lost 0 bases, with 18 bases between them. The CDR3 is CAWSVGLGPMGSYEQYF. The CDR3 nucleotides read TGTGCCTGGAGTGTTGGTTTGGGTCCAATGGGCTCCTACGAGCAGTACTTC.